The 2 T cell receptor beta chains below were found in one sample sequenced in a study of pediatric ulcerative colitis. Assay: immunoSEQ multiplex PCR; the TCRdb copy retains only in-frame clones and omits some. The profile shows roughly 6,100 clones, around 92% of them singletons. Sample: blood. The receptors here all came from a girl aged 5-17 years who was a control in a study of pediatric ulcerative colitis.

This clone was seen only once. The chain is built from TRBV18 and TRBJ2-6; the D is unclear. The germline gives CDR1 KGHSH, CDR2 LQKENI. CDR3 length equals 16 residues. V was trimmed by 6 bases and J by 0 bases, leaving 12 bases between them. The CDR3 loop reads CASSPLDSSGANVLTF. CDR3 bases: TGTGCCAGCTCTCCTCTTGATAGCTCTGGGGCCAACGTCCTGACTTTC.

The chain combines TRBV6-1 with TRBJ2-1; 9 positions agree with TRBD2. The V gene's germline CDR1 is MNHNS and CDR2 SASEGT. The CDR3 extends over 13 amino acids. J was trimmed by 7 bases and V by 8 bases; bases with no gene match: 6. This CDR3 reads CASSGTSKNEQFF. The DNA for the CDR3 is TGTGCCAGCTCCGGGACTAGCAAGAATGAGCAGTTCTTC.